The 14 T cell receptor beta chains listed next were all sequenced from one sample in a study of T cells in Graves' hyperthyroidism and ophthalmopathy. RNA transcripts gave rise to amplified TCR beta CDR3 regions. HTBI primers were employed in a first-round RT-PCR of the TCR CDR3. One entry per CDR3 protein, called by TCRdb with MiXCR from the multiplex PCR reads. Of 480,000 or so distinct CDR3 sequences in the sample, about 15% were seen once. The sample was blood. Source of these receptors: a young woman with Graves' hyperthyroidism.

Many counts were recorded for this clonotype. The CDR3 sequence: CASTYLRDSKGYTF. CDR3 DNA: TGTGCCAGCACCTACCTCCGGGACAGTAAAGGCTACACCTTC. The chain uses TRBV28 and TRBJ1-2; TRBD1 agrees at 7 bases. This CDR3 comprises 14 residues. Trimming at V came to 7 bases and at J to 8 bases, leaving 13 bases not matched to a gene. CDR1 and CDR2 from the germline V gene are MDHEN and SYDVKM.

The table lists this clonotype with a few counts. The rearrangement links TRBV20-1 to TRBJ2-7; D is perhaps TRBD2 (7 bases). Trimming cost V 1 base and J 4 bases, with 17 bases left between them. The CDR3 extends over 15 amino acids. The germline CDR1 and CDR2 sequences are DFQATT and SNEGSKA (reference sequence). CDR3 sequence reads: CSARAGGQEVYEQYV. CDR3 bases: TGCAGTGCTAGAGCGGGGGGCCAGGAGGTTTACGAGCAGTACGTC.

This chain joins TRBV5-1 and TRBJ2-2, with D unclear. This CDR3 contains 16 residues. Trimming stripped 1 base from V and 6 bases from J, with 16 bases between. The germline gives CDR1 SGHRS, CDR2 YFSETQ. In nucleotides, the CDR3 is TGCGCCAGCAGCTTGCGGTCAGACTTTGGGGCCGGGGAGCTGTTTTTT. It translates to CASSLRSDFGAGELFF.

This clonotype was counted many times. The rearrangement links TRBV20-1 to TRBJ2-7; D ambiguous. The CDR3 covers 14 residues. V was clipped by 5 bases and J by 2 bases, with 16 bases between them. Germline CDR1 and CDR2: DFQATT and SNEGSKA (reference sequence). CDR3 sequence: CSALSTTGAYEQYV. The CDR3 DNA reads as TGCAGTGCTCTCTCTACGACTGGCGCCTACGAGCAGTACGTC.

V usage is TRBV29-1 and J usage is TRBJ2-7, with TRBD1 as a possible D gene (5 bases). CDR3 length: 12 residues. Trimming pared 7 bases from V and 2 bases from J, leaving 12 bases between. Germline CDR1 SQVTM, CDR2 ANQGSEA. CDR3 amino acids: CSGSRGPYEQYF. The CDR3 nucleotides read TGCAGCGGCTCTAGGGGCCCCTACGAGCAGTACTTC.

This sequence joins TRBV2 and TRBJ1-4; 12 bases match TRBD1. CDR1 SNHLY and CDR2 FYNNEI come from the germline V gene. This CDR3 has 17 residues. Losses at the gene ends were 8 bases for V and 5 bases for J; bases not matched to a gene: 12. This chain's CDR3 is CASRLSGQGAGNEKLFF. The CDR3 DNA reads TGTGCCAGCCGTTTGTCGGGACAGGGGGCGGGGAATGAAAAACTGTTTTTT. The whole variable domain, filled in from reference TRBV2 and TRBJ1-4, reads EPEVTQTPSHQVTQMGQEVILRCVPISNHLYFYWYRQILGQKVEFLVSFYNNEISEKSEIFDDQFSVERPDGSNFTLKIRSTKLEDSAMYFCASRLSGQGAGNEKLFFGSGTQLSVL.

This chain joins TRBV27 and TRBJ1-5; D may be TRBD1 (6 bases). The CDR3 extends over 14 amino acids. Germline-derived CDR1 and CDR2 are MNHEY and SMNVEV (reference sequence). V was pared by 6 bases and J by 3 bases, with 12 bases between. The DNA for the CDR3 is TGTGCCAGCAGAACTGGGGGGGCCAATCAGCCCCAGCATTTT. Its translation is CASRTGGANQPQHF.

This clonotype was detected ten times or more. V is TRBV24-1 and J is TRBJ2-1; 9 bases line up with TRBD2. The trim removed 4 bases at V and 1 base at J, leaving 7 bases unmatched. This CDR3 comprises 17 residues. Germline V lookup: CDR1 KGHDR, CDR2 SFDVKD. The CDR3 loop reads CATSDQTSGQSYNEQFF. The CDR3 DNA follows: TGTGCCACCAGTGACCAAACTAGCGGGCAATCCTACAATGAGCAGTTCTTC.

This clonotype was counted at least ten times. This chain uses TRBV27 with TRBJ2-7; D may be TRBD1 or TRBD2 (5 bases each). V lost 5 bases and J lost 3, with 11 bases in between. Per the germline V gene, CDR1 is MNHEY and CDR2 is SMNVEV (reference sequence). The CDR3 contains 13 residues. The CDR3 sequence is CASSPGGGYEQYV. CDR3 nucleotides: TGTGCCAGCAGTCCCGGTGGGGGCTACGAGCAGTACGTC.

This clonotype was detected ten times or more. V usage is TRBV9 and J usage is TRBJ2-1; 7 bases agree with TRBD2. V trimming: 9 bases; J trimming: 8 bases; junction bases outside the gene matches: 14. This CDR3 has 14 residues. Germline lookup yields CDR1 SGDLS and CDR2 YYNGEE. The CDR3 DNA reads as TGTGCCACTAAGGGAGGGACCCCGTCAGATGAGCAGTTCTTC. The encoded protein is CATKGGTPSDEQFF.

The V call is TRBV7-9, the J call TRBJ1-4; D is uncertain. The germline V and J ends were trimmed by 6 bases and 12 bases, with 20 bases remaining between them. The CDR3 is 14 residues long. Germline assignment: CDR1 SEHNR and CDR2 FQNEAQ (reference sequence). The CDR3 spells CASSPLGLGGELFF. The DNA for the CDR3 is TGTGCCAGCAGTCCTCTAGGACTGGGAGGAGAACTGTTTTTT.

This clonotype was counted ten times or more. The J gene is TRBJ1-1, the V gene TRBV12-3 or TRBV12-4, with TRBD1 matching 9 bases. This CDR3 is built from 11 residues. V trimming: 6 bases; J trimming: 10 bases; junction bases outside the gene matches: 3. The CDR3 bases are TGTGCCAGCAGCCCGACAGGGGGAGCTTTCTTT. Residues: CASSPTGGAFF.

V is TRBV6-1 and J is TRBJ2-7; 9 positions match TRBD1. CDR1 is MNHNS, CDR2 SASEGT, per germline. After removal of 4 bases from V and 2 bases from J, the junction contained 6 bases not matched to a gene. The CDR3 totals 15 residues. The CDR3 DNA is TGTGCCAGCAGTGCGGGGACAGGGATCCCCTACGAGCAGTACGTC. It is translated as CASSAGTGIPYEQYV.

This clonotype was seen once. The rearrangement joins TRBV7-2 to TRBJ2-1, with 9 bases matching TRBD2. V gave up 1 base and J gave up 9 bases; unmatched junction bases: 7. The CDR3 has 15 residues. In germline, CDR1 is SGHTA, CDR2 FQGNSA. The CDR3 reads CASSLGASGKGEQFF. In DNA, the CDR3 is TGTGCCAGCAGCTTAGGCGCTAGCGGGAAGGGTGAGCAGTTCTTC.